This T cell receptor (beta chain) is drawn from a study of T cells in Graves' hyperthyroidism and ophthalmopathy. Findings of the study overall: Among clonotypes expanded in thyroid above 0.001, most were also found in blood.

As to this clonotype: Its antigen is unknown.

From RNA transcripts, TCR beta CDR3 regions were amplified. Using the HTBI primer set, a first-round RT-PCR was run on the TCR CDR3. TCRdb used MiXCR to reprocess the multiplex PCR reads, holding one entry per CDR3 protein. This table has some 620,000 distinct CDR3 sequences, around 15% appearing once. The CDR3 spans 14 residues. Per germline, CDR1 SNHLY and CDR2 FYNNEI. Trimming stripped 7 bases from V and 2 bases from J, with 13 bases between. With a duration under 2 months, the hyperthyroidism was newly diagnosed in patients aged 18 to 65. The sequence came from a woman younger than 45 with Graves' hyperthyroidism. Material: blood. The rearrangement joins TRBV2 to TRBJ2-3; maybe TRBD2 (5 bases). The CDR3 spells CASKELVSTDTQYF. The DNA of the CDR3 is TGTGCCAGCAAAGAACTAGTTTCCACAGATACGCAGTATTTT.